Below are 5 T cell receptor beta chains sequenced from a single sample in a study of cytomegalovirus exposure and HLA in healthy donors. Assay used: immunoSEQ multiplex PCR; TCRdb lists only in-frame clones, some missing. The sample lists approximately 240,000 clones, 80% to 95% occurring once. The sample taken for sequencing was PBMCs. The receptors here all came from a woman aged 18-29 years in good health and CMV-seronegative.

The rearrangement uses TRBV10-2 and TRBJ2-3; D is undetermined. Trimming took off 4 bases at V and 1 base at J, with 9 bases between the two ends. The CDR3 runs to 14 residues. Germline values: CDR1 WSHSY, CDR2 SAAADI. The CDR3 sequence: CASSGKRRTDTQYF. CDR3 DNA: TGCGCCAGCAGTGGGAAGCGCCGCACAGATACGCAGTATTTT.

The DNA of the CDR3 is TGCGCCAGCAGTCAGGGGACACGTTCGGGAGGGCCTTTCTCTTCCTACGAGCAGTACTTC. Protein product: CASSQGTRSGGPFSSYEQYF. The rearrangement uses TRBV23-1 and TRBJ2-7; 8 nucleotides align to TRBD2. TRBV23-1 is marked as an open reading frame, function uncertain. The CDR3 covers 20 residues. V lost 3 bases and J lost 1; bases outside the gene matches: 20.

The chain uses TRBV19 and TRBJ2-4; D is perhaps TRBD1 (5 bases). Trimming left V 3 bases short and J 14 bases short, with 23 bases between. The CDR3 totals 15 residues. CDR1 is LNHDA and CDR2 is SQIVND in the germline V gene (reference sequence). The CDR3 DNA sequence: TGTGCCAGTAGTATTGGAGTGTCTGAGGCTAAAGGGGAGTACTTC. This gives the protein CASSIGVSEAKGEYF.

V and J are TRBV2 and TRBJ2-7, with D perhaps TRBD1 (6 bases). The CDR3 length is 15 residues. V was shortened by 9 bases and J by 5 bases, with 23 bases between the two germline ends. Germline CDR1 is SNHLY and CDR2 is FYNNEI. The CDR3 coding sequence is TGTGCCAGTTCACAAGAAGGGGGAATAACACACGAGCAGTACTTC. Its protein is CASSQEGGITHEQYF.

The J gene is TRBJ1-1, the V gene TRBV9, with TRBD1 as a possible D gene (6 bases). The CDR3 spans 16 residues. V lost 2 bases, J lost 1 base, and 15 bases lay in between. Per germline, CDR1 SGDLS and CDR2 YYNGEE. CDR3 sequence reads: CASSVRTVSANTEAFF. The CDR3 DNA follows: TGTGCCAGCAGCGTTCGGACAGTATCCGCGAACACTGAAGCTTTCTTT.